This is a list of T cell receptor beta chains from one sample in a study of T cells after posttransplantation cyclophosphamide. TCRdb's table, derived via immunoSEQ multiplex PCR, lists solely in-frame clones and lacks some. The sample lists some 5,500 clones, about 98% occurring once. Sequenced input: memory CD4+ T cells sorted from PBMCs. The receptors come from a man in his forties or fifties in good health, CMV-negative, and a related stem cell transplant donor. Both conserved end residues are part of each CDR3. Fields, in order: J gene, D gene, V gene, clone size, CDR3 length, CDR3 DNA, CDR3 protein. A D gene is named only where the DNA matches it firmly. For some rows the clone size is stated as once, few or many, or as a class when expanded; others skip it.

j_call: TRBJ1-2
d_call: .
v_call: TRBV29-1
clone_size: .
cdr3_length: 13
cdr3_nt: TGCAGCGTTGAAGAGGACAGATACTATGGCTACACCTTC
cdr3_aa: CSVEEDRYYGYTF

j_call: TRBJ1-3
d_call: .
v_call: TRBV14
clone_size: .
cdr3_length: 13
cdr3_nt: TGTGCCAGCAGCCAAGTTTTAAGGGGCGGCATATATTTT
cdr3_aa: CASSQVLRGGIYF

j_call: TRBJ2-3
d_call: TRBD2
v_call: TRBV10-3
clone_size: .
cdr3_length: 13
cdr3_nt: TGTGCCATTGGACTAGCGGCGGCAGATACGCAGTATTTT
cdr3_aa: CAIGLAAADTQYF

j_call: TRBJ1-5
d_call: TRBD1
v_call: TRBV6-1
clone_size: once
cdr3_length: 14
cdr3_nt: TGTGCCAGCAGTGTCAGGGGACAGGGCCAGCCCCAGCATTTT
cdr3_aa: CASSVRGQGQPQHF

j_call: TRBJ1-3
d_call: .
v_call: TRBV30
clone_size: .
cdr3_length: 16
cdr3_nt: TGTGCCTGGAGTTTCCACAGCGGTAACTCTGGAAACACCATATATTTT
cdr3_aa: CAWSFHSGNSGNTIYF

j_call: TRBJ2-5
d_call: TRBD2
v_call: TRBV5-1
clone_size: .
cdr3_length: 16
cdr3_nt: TGCGCCAGCAACCACGGACTAGCGGGAGAGCAAGAGACCCAGTACTTC
cdr3_aa: CASNHGLAGEQETQYF

j_call: TRBJ2-5
d_call: TRBD1
v_call: TRBV23-1
clone_size: .
cdr3_length: 15
cdr3_nt: TGCGCCAGCAGCAACCCCCGGGGACAGGGGGCTCGCCAGTACTTC
cdr3_aa: CASSNPRGQGARQYF

j_call: TRBJ2-5
d_call: .
v_call: TRBV5-1
clone_size: .
cdr3_length: 15
cdr3_nt: TGCGCCAGCACCCCCCCCCGGGGGGCCCAGGAGACCCAGTACTTC
cdr3_aa: CASTPPRGAQETQYF

j_call: TRBJ1-3
d_call: .
v_call: TRBV6-1
clone_size: .
cdr3_length: 15
cdr3_nt: TGTGCCAGCAGTGGGGGAGACCTCTCTGGAAACACCATATATTTT
cdr3_aa: CASSGGDLSGNTIYF

j_call: TRBJ1-1
d_call: .
v_call: TRBV7-9
clone_size: .
cdr3_length: 14
cdr3_nt: TGTGCCAGCAGCTTACAACAGTTGAACACTGAAGCTTTCTTT
cdr3_aa: CASSLQQLNTEAFF

j_call: TRBJ2-7
d_call: TRBD2
v_call: TRBV5-1
clone_size: once
cdr3_length: 15
cdr3_nt: TGCGCCAGCAGCCCAGCCACTAGCGGGAGAGGCGAGCAGTACTTC
cdr3_aa: CASSPATSGRGEQYF

j_call: TRBJ2-5
d_call: TRBD1
v_call: TRBV19
clone_size: .
cdr3_length: 12
cdr3_nt: TGTGCCAGTAGCGGACAGGGGAAGGAGCAGTACTTC
cdr3_aa: CASSGQGKEQYF

j_call: TRBJ2-1
d_call: TRBD1
v_call: TRBV7-3
clone_size: once
cdr3_length: 16
cdr3_nt: TGTGCCAGCAGCCGTGAAGGGGGACAGGGGAGGAATGAGCAGTTCTTC
cdr3_aa: CASSREGGQGRNEQFF

j_call: TRBJ1-2
d_call: TRBD1
v_call: TRBV5-1
clone_size: .
cdr3_length: 18
cdr3_nt: TGCGCCAGCAGCCTGAACCCCGGACAGGGGGCTTCAAACTATGGCTACACCTTC
cdr3_aa: CASSLNPGQGASNYGYTF

j_call: TRBJ1-4
d_call: TRBD1
v_call: TRBV7-2
clone_size: .
cdr3_length: 15
cdr3_nt: TGTGCCAGCAGCTTAGGACAGGGCGGTTGGGAAAAACTGTTTTTT
cdr3_aa: CASSLGQGGWEKLFF

j_call: TRBJ2-2
d_call: .
v_call: TRBV7-6
clone_size: .
cdr3_length: 13
cdr3_nt: TGTGCCAGCAGCTCAACTGACACCGGGGAGCTGTTTTTT
cdr3_aa: CASSSTDTGELFF

j_call: TRBJ1-5
d_call: .
v_call: TRBV6-1
clone_size: .
cdr3_length: 14
cdr3_nt: TGTGCCAGCAGTTCGAGTTATAGCAATCAGCCCCAGCATTTT
cdr3_aa: CASSSSYSNQPQHF

j_call: TRBJ1-1
d_call: .
v_call: TRBV6-1
clone_size: .
cdr3_length: 14
cdr3_nt: TGTGCCAGCAGCCAACCAGGAGGGAACACTGAAGCTTTCTTT
cdr3_aa: CASSQPGGNTEAFF

j_call: TRBJ2-3
d_call: TRBD1
v_call: TRBV4-2
clone_size: .
cdr3_length: 16
cdr3_nt: TGTGCCAGCAGCCCAGTCCGGGACAGGAGTACAGATACGCAGTATTTT
cdr3_aa: CASSPVRDRSTDTQYF

j_call: TRBJ1-1
d_call: TRBD1
v_call: TRBV7-2
clone_size: .
cdr3_length: 13
cdr3_nt: TGTGCCAGCGCGGGACAGAGGAACACTGAAGCTTTCTTT
cdr3_aa: CASAGQRNTEAFF

j_call: TRBJ2-5
d_call: .
v_call: TRBV18
clone_size: .
cdr3_length: 14
cdr3_nt: TGTGCCAGCTCACCACCGAGCCTAGCGGAGACCCAGTACTTC
cdr3_aa: CASSPPSLAETQYF

j_call: TRBJ2-1
d_call: TRBD2
v_call: TRBV7-9
clone_size: .
cdr3_length: 14
cdr3_nt: TGTGCCAGCAGCTCGAACCTAGCGGGCAATGAGCAGTTCTTC
cdr3_aa: CASSSNLAGNEQFF

j_call: TRBJ2-1
d_call: .
v_call: TRBV30
clone_size: .
cdr3_length: 16
cdr3_nt: TGTGCCTGGAGGGGTCATCAGGGTAGTCTCTACAATGAGCAGTTCTTC
cdr3_aa: CAWRGHQGSLYNEQFF

j_call: TRBJ2-1
d_call: TRBD2
v_call: TRBV30
clone_size: .
cdr3_length: 14
cdr3_nt: TGTGCCTGGAGTGTACCTAGCGGCCACAATGAGCAGTTCTTC
cdr3_aa: CAWSVPSGHNEQFF

j_call: TRBJ2-7
d_call: TRBD2
v_call: TRBV2
clone_size: .
cdr3_length: 15
cdr3_nt: TGTGCCAGCAGTGAATTAGGACTAGCGGAATACGAGCAGTACTTC
cdr3_aa: CASSELGLAEYEQYF

j_call: TRBJ2-7
d_call: TRBD1
v_call: TRBV29-1
clone_size: .
cdr3_length: 12
cdr3_nt: TGCAGCGTAAGACAGGGAACCTACGAGCAGTACTTC
cdr3_aa: CSVRQGTYEQYF

j_call: TRBJ1-2
d_call: .
v_call: TRBV5-8
clone_size: .
cdr3_length: 11
cdr3_nt: TGTGCCAGCAGCTTTAGATCCGACTACACCTTC
cdr3_aa: CASSFRSDYTF

j_call: TRBJ2-2
d_call: TRBD1
v_call: TRBV19
clone_size: .
cdr3_length: 15
cdr3_nt: TGTGCCAGTAGTATAACAGGGGGCGTCACCGGGGAGCTGTTTTTT
cdr3_aa: CASSITGGVTGELFF

j_call: TRBJ2-4
d_call: .
v_call: TRBV28
clone_size: .
cdr3_length: 15
cdr3_nt: TGTGCCAGCAAAACCGGGGGAGAGGTCAAAAACATTCAGTACTTC
cdr3_aa: CASKTGGEVKNIQYF

j_call: TRBJ2-3
d_call: TRBD1
v_call: TRBV7-2
clone_size: .
cdr3_length: 16
cdr3_nt: TGTGCCAGCAGCTGGGGGACAGGGGGGATCGCAGATACGCAGTATTTT
cdr3_aa: CASSWGTGGIADTQYF

j_call: TRBJ2-7
d_call: TRBD1
v_call: TRBV7-2
clone_size: .
cdr3_length: 15
cdr3_nt: TGCGCCAGCACCTCCGACGGGACAGGCTCCTACGAGCAGTACTTC
cdr3_aa: CASTSDGTGSYEQYF

j_call: TRBJ2-3
d_call: TRBD2
v_call: TRBV7-8
clone_size: .
cdr3_length: 14
cdr3_nt: TGTGCCAGCAGCCAGGGGACTAGCAGAGATACGCAGTATTTT
cdr3_aa: CASSQGTSRDTQYF

j_call: TRBJ2-2
d_call: .
v_call: TRBV5-1
clone_size: .
cdr3_length: 16
cdr3_nt: TGCGCCAGCAGCTTGGGACAGGCCGCGAACACCGGGGAGCTGTTTTTT
cdr3_aa: CASSLGQAANTGELFF

j_call: TRBJ1-4
d_call: TRBD1
v_call: TRBV19
clone_size: .
cdr3_length: 13
cdr3_nt: TGTGCCAGTGTGGGACAGGGGAATGAAAAACTGTTTTTT
cdr3_aa: CASVGQGNEKLFF

j_call: TRBJ1-2
d_call: .
v_call: TRBV10-3
clone_size: .
cdr3_length: 15
cdr3_nt: TGTGCCATCAGTGAGTCGTTAAGGGAGAACTATGGCTACACCTTC
cdr3_aa: CAISESLRENYGYTF

j_call: TRBJ2-7
d_call: .
v_call: TRBV28
clone_size: .
cdr3_length: 15
cdr3_nt: TGTGCCAGCAGTTTATCGAGCCAGGCTTTCTACGAGCAGTACTTC
cdr3_aa: CASSLSSQAFYEQYF

j_call: TRBJ1-5
d_call: TRBD1
v_call: TRBV28
clone_size: .
cdr3_length: 16
cdr3_nt: TGTGCCAGCAGTCCCCCAAGGGGGCGCAGCAATCAGCCCCAGCATTTT
cdr3_aa: CASSPPRGRSNQPQHF

j_call: TRBJ1-6
d_call: TRBD1
v_call: TRBV2
clone_size: .
cdr3_length: 16
cdr3_nt: TGTGCCAGCAGTGCCTACAGGGGTGGCTATAATTCACCCCTCCACTTT
cdr3_aa: CASSAYRGGYNSPLHF

j_call: TRBJ2-7
d_call: .
v_call: TRBV19
clone_size: once
cdr3_length: 15
cdr3_nt: TGTGCCAGTAGTATGGGGCGGACCGAACAAAGTGGGCAGTACTTC
cdr3_aa: CASSMGRTEQSGQYF

j_call: TRBJ1-4
d_call: .
v_call: TRBV2
clone_size: .
cdr3_length: 14
cdr3_nt: TGTGCCAGCAGTGGGCAGGGGAGAGGTGAAAAACTGTTTTTT
cdr3_aa: CASSGQGRGEKLFF

j_call: TRBJ1-3
d_call: .
v_call: TRBV6-5
clone_size: .
cdr3_length: 15
cdr3_nt: TGTGCCAGCAGAGCCGCGGGAGGGCCTGGAAACACCATATATTTT
cdr3_aa: CASRAAGGPGNTIYF

j_call: TRBJ1-6
d_call: TRBD1
v_call: TRBV16
clone_size: .
cdr3_length: 16
cdr3_nt: TGTGCCAGCAGCCTAGAAGTGGGACAGGGTTATTCACCCCTCCACTTT
cdr3_aa: CASSLEVGQGYSPLHF

j_call: TRBJ1-3
d_call: .
v_call: TRBV4-1
clone_size: .
cdr3_length: 15
cdr3_nt: TGCGCCAGCAGCCTTTCATCGGGCTCTGGAAACACCATATATTTT
cdr3_aa: CASSLSSGSGNTIYF

j_call: TRBJ1-4
d_call: .
v_call: TRBV2
clone_size: .
cdr3_length: 14
cdr3_nt: TGTGCCAGCAGCCCTCAGGGGAGAGGAGAAAAACTGTTTTTT
cdr3_aa: CASSPQGRGEKLFF

j_call: TRBJ1-1
d_call: TRBD1
v_call: TRBV29-1
clone_size: .
cdr3_length: 13
cdr3_nt: TGCAGCGTTGGAGACAGGGGCGACACTGAAGCTTTCTTT
cdr3_aa: CSVGDRGDTEAFF

j_call: TRBJ2-2
d_call: TRBD1
v_call: TRBV19
clone_size: .
cdr3_length: 14
cdr3_nt: TGTGCCAGTAGTCTGGGACAGGGTACCGGGGAGCTGTTTTTT
cdr3_aa: CASSLGQGTGELFF

j_call: TRBJ2-2
d_call: .
v_call: TRBV14
clone_size: .
cdr3_length: 16
cdr3_nt: TGTGCCAGCAGCCAACGGGCAGGGGCGAACACCGGGGAGCTGTTTTTT
cdr3_aa: CASSQRAGANTGELFF

j_call: TRBJ2-1
d_call: TRBD2
v_call: TRBV19
clone_size: .
cdr3_length: 17
cdr3_nt: TGTGCCAGTAGTATAGATCGGTTAGCGGGAGCGATCGATGAGCAGTTCTTC
cdr3_aa: CASSIDRLAGAIDEQFF

j_call: TRBJ2-1
d_call: TRBD2
v_call: TRBV6-1
clone_size: .
cdr3_length: 17
cdr3_nt: TGTGCCAGCAGTGAATTTAGCGGGACTAGCGGGGACAATGAGCAGTTCTTC
cdr3_aa: CASSEFSGTSGDNEQFF

j_call: TRBJ2-7
d_call: .
v_call: TRBV2
clone_size: .
cdr3_length: 14
cdr3_nt: TGTGCCAGCAGGCGGCGACAGAGCTCCTACGAGCAGTACTTC
cdr3_aa: CASRRRQSSYEQYF

j_call: TRBJ2-7
d_call: TRBD2
v_call: TRBV10-3
clone_size: .
cdr3_length: 15
cdr3_nt: TGTGCCGCCCACGGGACTAGCGGGAGGAATTACGAGCAGTACTTC
cdr3_aa: CAAHGTSGRNYEQYF

j_call: TRBJ1-1
d_call: .
v_call: TRBV6-5
clone_size: .
cdr3_length: 13
cdr3_nt: TGTGCCAGCAGTCTGGGGCAAGGCACTGAAGCTTTCTTT
cdr3_aa: CASSLGQGTEAFF

j_call: TRBJ2-1
d_call: .
v_call: TRBV18
clone_size: .
cdr3_length: 16
cdr3_nt: TGTGCCAGCTCACCAGGCGGAGGAACTCTCTACAATGAGCAGTTCTTC
cdr3_aa: CASSPGGGTLYNEQFF

j_call: TRBJ2-2
d_call: TRBD2
v_call: TRBV7-9
clone_size: .
cdr3_length: 16
cdr3_nt: TGTGCCAGCAGCCCAGGGGCTAGCGGGATCGGCGGGGAGCTGTTTTTT
cdr3_aa: CASSPGASGIGGELFF